Here is one TCR beta chain with its context. Its target is unknown. The CDR3 runs 14 residues. CDR1 SQVTM and CDR2 ANQGSEA come from the germline V gene. Between the trimmed V and J ends, which lost 6 bases and 0 bases, there was a span of 12 bases. This specimen belongs to a study of T cell responses to AZD1222 COVID-19 vaccine. Only in-frame clones appear in the TCRdb table, and some are missing; sequencing was by immunoSEQ multiplex PCR. The table includes 160,000 or so clones, around 92% detected once. Study results and caveats: Distributed over spike, vaccine-associated CD4 TCRs predominated at 160-218 and 743-854. Donors were largely white British and mainly female; clonal diversity was possibly underestimated. Regions left unmutated in variants are reportedly the target of nearly half of spike-specific TCRs. Baseline serology detected seropositivity in only six AZD1222 recipients.

The sequence came from an adult who received the AZD1222 COVID-19 vaccine. The sequencing here drew on peripheral blood, taken 28 days after the second AZD1222 dose. The chain joins TRBV29-1 to TRBJ1-3, with a tentative D call TRBD1 (5 bases). CDR3 coding DNA: TGCAGCGTAGGACCGGGACTCTCTGGAAACACCATATATTTT. This translates into CSVGPGLSGNTIYF. The full variable domain, its missing parts supplied by reference TRBV29-1 and TRBJ1-3, is SAVISQKPSRDICQRGTSLTIQCQVDSQVTMMFWYRQQPGQSLTLIATANQGSEATYESGFVIDKFPISRPNLTFSTLTVSNMSPEDSSIYLCSVGPGLSGNTIYFGEGSWLTVV.